Following are 11 T cell receptor beta chains from one sample sequenced in a study of T-cell memory formation after mild COVID-19. TCRdb recomputed calls from the 5' RACE reads with MiXCR, one row per CDR3 protein. The table has approximately 45,000 distinct CDR3 sequences, around 6.3% seen once. Sequences were obtained from PBMCs or a T cell subset sorted from them (not recorded which). These receptors all come from an adult who had mild COVID-19 (a few samples of this study predate the infection). Cell type and time point are not known.

This clonotype came up a few times. This chain uses TRBV29-1 with TRBJ1-2; TRBD1 is a possible D gene (6 bases). CDR1 and CDR2 (germline): SQVTM, ANQGSEA. V dropped 4 bases and J dropped 1 base, with 16 bases sitting between them. This CDR3 is 15 amino acids long. The chain's CDR3 is CSVVERGKGNYGYTF. Written as DNA, the CDR3 is TGCAGCGTTGTGGAAAGGGGGAAGGGTAACTATGGCTACACCTTC.

The rearrangement uses TRBV9 and TRBJ2-5; D uncertain. Germline loops: CDR1 SGDLS, CDR2 YYNGEE. This CDR3 is 14 amino acids long. The germline V and J ends were trimmed by 0 bases and 3 bases, with 9 bases remaining between them. As DNA, the CDR3 is TGTGCCAGCAGCGTAGCGCCTTTGAAAGAGACCCAGTACTTC. This translates into CASSVAPLKETQYF.

This clonotype occurred many times. The V call is TRBV11-2, the J call TRBJ2-5, with a possible D match to TRBD2 (6 bases). Germline CDR1 SGHAT, CDR2 FQNNGV. The CDR3 totals 15 residues. V was shortened by 1 base and J by 5 bases, with 14 bases between the two germline ends. The CDR3 region is CASSLGLVREETQYF. The CDR3 DNA reads as TGTGCCAGCAGCTTAGGACTAGTTAGGGAGGAGACCCAGTACTTC.

This clonotype was seen ten or more times. V is TRBV7-2 and J is TRBJ1-4; D is unclear. Germline V gene data show CDR1 as SGHTA and CDR2 as FQGNSA. Trimming removed 5 bases from V and 8 bases from J, with 18 bases in between. The CDR3 length is 15 residues. CDR3 bases: TGTGCCAGCAGCCAAAGAGGACTAGTGGGGGAAAAACTGTTTTTT. This sequence encodes CASSQRGLVGEKLFF.

This clonotype was seen repeatedly, ten times or more. The chain recombines TRBV12-3 or TRBV12-4 with TRBJ1-2; 9 nucleotides line up with TRBD1. This CDR3 is built from 13 residues. The trim removed 5 bases at V and 8 bases at J, leaving 6 bases unmatched. This CDR3 is CASSQGQGFGYTF. The CDR3 bases are TGTGCCAGCAGTCAGGGACAGGGATTCGGCTACACCTTC.

This clonotype has ten or more counts. J is TRBJ2-2 and V is TRBV5-1; D is unresolved. V lost 2 bases and J lost 2, with 10 bases in between. Germline CDR1 reads SGHRS; CDR2 reads YFSETQ. CDR3 length: 15 residues. CDR3 region: CASSLGPVNTGELFF. CDR3 nucleotides: TGCGCCAGCAGCTTAGGCCCAGTAAACACCGGGGAGCTGTTTTTT. The full variable domain, completed using reference TRBV5-1 and TRBJ2-2, is KAGVTQTPRYLIKTRGQQVTLSCSPISGHRSVSWYQQTPGQGLQFLFEYFSETQRNKGNFPGRFSGRQFSNSRSEMNVSTLELGDSALYLCASSLGPVNTGELFFGEGSRLTVL.

In this sample, this clonotype turned up many times. V gene TRBV6-5 combines with J gene TRBJ2-1; 14 nucleotides agree with TRBD2. V was pared by 5 bases and J by 9 bases, with 6 bases of the junction left unmatched. Germline CDR1 MNHEY, CDR2 SVGAGI. The CDR3 is made up of 15 amino acids. The CDR3 DNA follows: TGTGCCAGCAGTCCCCTCGGACTAGCGGGAGGTGAGCAGTTCTTC. Its translation is CASSPLGLAGGEQFF.

This chain links TRBV7-9 with TRBJ1-5; D might be TRBD1 (6 bases). Deletions cut 5 bases from V and 0 bases from J, with 17 bases between. The CDR3 has 17 residues. From germline, CDR1 is SEHNR and CDR2 FQNEAQ (reference sequence). The CDR3 sequence is CASSELPRGLSNQPQHF. In nucleotides, the CDR3 is TGTGCCAGCAGCGAACTTCCCAGGGGCCTTAGCAATCAGCCCCAGCATTTT.

The chain uses TRBV6-5 and TRBJ2-5, with D uncertain. CDR1 is MNHEY, CDR2 SVGAGI, per germline. The V end was cut by 5 bases, the J end by 7 bases, with 17 bases between. The CDR3 spans 14 residues. The CDR3 coding sequence is TGTGCCAGCAGTCCCACTTTCAAGTTAATGACCCAGTACTTC. This codes for CASSPTFKLMTQYF.

The table lists this clonotype with many counts. The chain carries TRBV27 and TRBJ1-6, with D uncertain. This CDR3 is 14 amino acids long. Trimming took 7 bases from V and 2 from J, leaving 9 bases between them. CDR1 MNHEY and CDR2 SMNVEV come from the germline V gene (reference sequence). CDR3 coding DNA: TGTGCCAGCAAGGGCGGCCCCTATAATTCACCCCTCCACTTT. Translation gives CASKGGPYNSPLHF.

V usage is TRBV20-1 and J usage is TRBJ2-1; maybe TRBD2 (6 bases). Germline CDR1 DFQATT, CDR2 SNEGSKA (reference sequence). V was trimmed by 2 bases and J by 5 bases, leaving 13 bases between them. The CDR3 spans 14 residues. CDR3 loop: CSARLGGGDNEQFF. The CDR3 DNA is TGCAGTGCTAGACTGGGTGGAGGGGACAATGAGCAGTTCTTC.